This T cell receptor (beta chain) was recorded in a study of blood T cell repertoires in COVID-19. Study overall: Donors in the United States, Italy and Spain gave samples during acute or convalescent COVID-19. The cDNA or gDNA used as material had been derived from T cells, B-cell-depleted T cells, or PBMCs.

Authors' data handling: Amplification of reference gene primers provided the estimated nucleated cell counts. Using immunoSEQ multiplex PCR, the repertoire was profiled, and TCRdb retains in-frame clones only, with some absent. The DNA gave D and trimming, while V, J and clone size come from that table. The sample has approximately 270,000 clones; under 90% are singletons. V dropped 8 bases and J dropped 5; count of bases not matched to a gene: 9. The CDR3 runs 14 residues. Looked up from germline, CDR1 is MNHNY and CDR2 is SVGAGI (reference sequence). The V and J genes are TRBV6-6 and TRBJ2-3; TRBD2 matches 8 bases. The clonotype originates from a man aged 50-60 years with acute or convalescent COVID-19. Sequencing used peripheral blood. The CDR3 DNA reads as TGTGCCAGCTGGCCAGCGGGAGTTCAAGATACGCAGTATTTT. This sequence encodes CASWPAGVQDTQYF.